One and the same sample provided the 22 T cell receptor beta chains below, sequenced in a study of brain T cells in children with intractable seizures. The protocol was immunoSEQ multiplex PCR, while the TCRdb copy is restricted to in-frame clones and leaves out a portion. The data contain about 22,000 clones, 85% to 95% of them singletons. This sample comprised peripheral blood, obtained at surgery. The origin of the receptors is a boy younger than 18 with focal cortical dysplasia and intractable seizures.

This clone was seen a single time. V usage is TRBV18 and J usage is TRBJ2-5; no definite D call. The V end was cut by 2 bases, the J end by 4 bases, with 5 bases between. From germline, CDR1 is KGHSH and CDR2 LQKENI. The CDR3 covers 12 residues. DNA for the CDR3: TGTGCCAGCTCACCAGTCTCAGAGACCCAGTACTTC. The encoded protein is CASSPVSETQYF. The complete variable domain, with remaining parts taken from reference TRBV18 and TRBJ2-5, reads NAGVMQNPRHLVRRRGQEARLRCSPMKGHSHVYWYRQLPEEGLKFMVYLQKENIIDESGMPKERFSAEFPKEGPSILRIQQVVRGDSAAYFCASSPVSETQYFGPGTRLLVL.

CDR3 sequence (DNA): TGTGCCAGCAGCTTCCGGGACTATAATTCACCCCTCCACTTT. This encodes CASSFRDYNSPLHF. This chain uses TRBV7-9 with TRBJ1-6, with D hard to call. The CDR3 runs to 14 residues. Trimming shortened V by 3 bases and J by 3 bases, and 6 bases separated the two germline ends. Germline loops: CDR1 SEHNR, CDR2 FQNEAQ (reference sequence).

By share of the sample, this clone is medium-sized. Mismatch with germline at one junction end may stem from a read error. V and J are TRBV6-5 and TRBJ1-2, with 7 bases matching TRBD1. Germline V gives CDR1 MNHEY, CDR2 SVGAGI. There are 15 residues in the CDR3. As DNA, the CDR3 is TGTGCCAGCAGTGACTCCGAGACAGGGAGCTATGGCTACACCTTC. Encoded protein: CASSDSETGSYGYTF.

This clone has just a few counts. V usage is TRBV4-1 and J usage is TRBJ1-4; no reliable D call. The CDR3 contains 15 residues. V lost 1 base to trimming and J lost 3 bases, with 9 bases between them. Germline V gene sequence: CDR1 MGHRA, CDR2 YSYEKL. DNA of the CDR3: TGCGCCAGCAGCCAAGGCGGGGTTCCTAATGAAAAACTGTTTTTT. This gives the protein CASSQGGVPNEKLFF.

The chain is built from TRBV6-7 and TRBJ1-6; D perhaps matches TRBD1 (5 bases). TRBV6-7 falls under the ORF class, with uncertain function. The CDR3 totals 17 residues. V was pared by 2 bases and J by 4 bases, with 15 bases between. CDR3 sequence reads: CASSYQTALTYNSPLHF. CDR3 DNA sequence: TGTGCCAGCAGTTACCAGACAGCCCTTACTTATAATTCACCCCTCCACTTT.

The chain joins TRBV6-5 to TRBJ2-1; D is ambiguous. The V end was cut by 4 bases, the J end by 0 bases, with 10 bases between. This CDR3 is 15 amino acids long. CDR1 MNHEY and CDR2 SVGAGI come from the germline V gene. The CDR3 loop is CASSSDRSSYNEQFF. CDR3 coding DNA: TGTGCCAGCAGTTCGGACCGGAGCTCCTACAATGAGCAGTTCTTC.

The gene calls are TRBV5-1 and TRBJ2-5; 8 bases are a match to TRBD1. Germline loops: CDR1 SGHRS, CDR2 YFSETQ. This CDR3 region has 15 residues. Trimming at V came to 5 bases and at J to 5 bases, leaving 11 bases not matched to a gene. CDR3 sequence (DNA): TGCGCCAGCAGTTACCGGACAGGGCCAGAGGAGACCCAGTACTTC. This sequence encodes CASSYRTGPEETQYF.

The gene calls are TRBV10-1 and TRBJ1-4; 7 nucleotides line up with TRBD1. This CDR3 has 18 residues. Germline V lookup: CDR1 WNHNN, CDR2 SYGVQD (reference sequence). Losses at the gene ends were 10 bases for V and 8 bases for J; bases not matched to a gene: 25. CDR3: CATETGDSAWGLKEKLFF. Written as DNA, the CDR3 is TGCGCCACCGAGACCGGGGACAGCGCATGGGGACTAAAGGAAAAACTGTTTTTT.

The chain joins TRBV6-1 to TRBJ2-3; TRBD2 aligns across 8 bases. Trimming at V came to 4 bases and at J to 2 bases, leaving 11 bases not matched to a gene. The germline V gene encodes CDR1 MNHNS and CDR2 SASEGT. This CDR3 has 17 amino acids. As DNA, the CDR3 is TGTGCCAGCAGTGTCCCCTCCGGGGGGGGGAACACAGATACGCAGTATTTT. It translates to CASSVPSGGGNTDTQYF.

The chain recombines TRBV9 with TRBJ2-2; a possible D gene is TRBD2 (6 bases). Trimming took 4 bases from V and 4 from J, leaving 14 bases between them. The CDR3 length is 15 residues. Germline values: CDR1 SGDLS, CDR2 YYNGEE. The CDR3 bases are TGTGCCAGCAGCCAACACTCCGGGGGCACCGGGGAGCTGTTTTTT. Protein sequence: CASSQHSGGTGELFF.

The chain recombines TRBV5-6 with TRBJ2-2; a weak D match, TRBD1 (6 bases). Germline lookup yields CDR1 SGHDT and CDR2 YYEEEE. This CDR3 has 15 residues. Trimming removed 9 bases at V and 8 bases at J, with 23 bases between. CDR3 DNA: TGTGCCACTAGCAGGGACACTTTTTCACCGGGGGAGCTGTTTTTT. As protein: CATSRDTFSPGELFF.

The genes are TRBV3-1 (or the pseudogene TRBV3-2) and TRBJ2-4, with 12 nucleotides matching TRBD2. The germline CDR1 and CDR2 sequences are LGHDT and YNNKEL (reference sequence). With 4 bases clipped from V and 2 bases from J, the junction kept 6 bases outside the gene matches. The CDR3 spans 17 residues. In nucleotides, the CDR3 is TGTGCCAGCAGCCGCGCGGGACTAGCGGGCACCAAAAACATTCAGTACTTC. This sequence encodes CASSRAGLAGTKNIQYF.

The chain links TRBV2 to TRBJ1-4, with D hard to call. Germline V gene lookup returns CDR1 SNHLY and CDR2 FYNNEI. This CDR3 has 14 residues. Trimming took 2 bases from V and 7 from J, leaving 11 bases between them. This chain's CDR3 is CASSEFPASEKLFF. The CDR3 nucleotides are TGTGCCAGCAGTGAATTTCCCGCTTCTGAAAAACTGTTTTTT.

The chain couples TRBV3-1 (or the pseudogene TRBV3-2) to TRBJ2-5; the D gene is possibly TRBD2 (5 bases). The CDR3 spans 16 residues. With 5 bases removed from V and 1 base from J, the gap between germline ends came to 17 bases. Germline CDR1 and CDR2: LGHDT and YNNKEL (reference sequence). Here the CDR3 reads CASSFVGLGSQETQYF. In nucleotides, the CDR3 is TGTGCCAGCAGCTTTGTCGGACTGGGATCCCAAGAGACCCAGTACTTC.

The chain uses TRBV4-2 and TRBJ1-6; D gene unclear. V was shortened by 0 bases and J by 10 bases, with 13 bases between the two germline ends. The CDR3 totals 15 residues. In germline, CDR1 is LGHNA, CDR2 YNFKEQ. The CDR3 DNA reads TGTGCCAGCAGCCAAGAGGTCCAGGCCGCGTCACCCCTCCACTTT. Protein: CASSQEVQAASPLHF.

This chain links TRBV7-8 with TRBJ1-2; tentative D call: TRBD1 (5 bases). V lost 3 bases to trimming and J lost 8 bases, with 19 bases between them. Germline CDR1 reads SGHVS; CDR2 reads FQNEAQ. CDR3 length: 15 residues. CDR3 protein: CASSLGGLQVQGYTF. CDR3 coding DNA: TGTGCCAGCAGCTTGGGGGGACTTCAGGTACAGGGCTACACCTTC.

In this sample, this clone turned up once. The chain links TRBV5-1 to TRBJ2-1, with 8 bases lining up with TRBD1. The junction had 7 bases not matched to a gene; V was cut back by 4 bases and J by 4 bases. This CDR3 spans 15 amino acids. CDR1 is SGHRS and CDR2 is YFSETQ in the germline V gene. The CDR3 DNA sequence: TGCGCCAGCAGCATGAGACAGGGGACATACAATGAGCAGTTCTTC. The encoded protein is CASSMRQGTYNEQFF.

V is TRBV27 and J is TRBJ1-4, with TRBD1 as a possible D gene (6 bases). Germline CDR1 is MNHEY and CDR2 is SMNVEV (reference sequence). The germline V and J ends were trimmed by 2 bases and 11 bases, with 9 bases remaining between them. The CDR3 runs 12 residues. The CDR3, as DNA: TGTGCCAGCAGTTTAAGGACAGTGAAACTGTTTTTT. Amino acids: CASSLRTVKLFF. Filled out from reference TRBV27 and TRBJ1-4, the complete variable domain reads EAQVTQNPRYLITVTGKKLTVTCSQNMNHEYMSWYRQDPGLGLRQIYYSMNVEVTDKGDVPEGYKVSRKEKRNFPLILESPSPNQTSLYFCASSLRTVKLFFGSGTQLSVL.

The rearrangement joins TRBV18 to TRBJ1-6; 7 bases are a match to TRBD1. CDR3 length: 18 residues. V was clipped by 3 bases and J by 6 bases; unmatched bases: 14. Per germline, CDR1 KGHSH and CDR2 LQKENI. CDR3 protein: CASSPLRQGGGSNSPLHF. Written as DNA, the CDR3 is TGTGCCAGCTCACCCCTCCGACAGGGCGGAGGAAGTAATTCACCCCTCCACTTT. Together with reference TRBV18 and TRBJ1-6, the CDR3 gives the full variable domain: NAGVMQNPRHLVRRRGQEARLRCSPMKGHSHVYWYRQLPEEGLKFMVYLQKENIIDESGMPKERFSAEFPKEGPSILRIQQVVRGDSAAYFCASSPLRQGGGSNSPLHFGNGTRLTVT.

V and J are TRBV10-1 and TRBJ2-7; 9 bases match TRBD1. Germline V gives CDR1 WNHNN, CDR2 SYGVQD (reference sequence). CDR3 length: 16 residues. Trimming removed 3 bases from V and 3 bases from J; junction bases left unmatched: 9. For the CDR3, the DNA is TGCGCCAGCAGTGACCAAGGACAGGGGCCTATCTACGAGCAGTACTTC. Protein product: CASSDQGQGPIYEQYF.

The rearrangement joins TRBV6-1 to TRBJ1-5; D is unresolved. The CDR3 is 13 amino acids. Per germline, CDR1 MNHNS and CDR2 SASEGT. V was pared by 3 bases and J by 4 bases, with 7 bases between. The CDR3 DNA sequence: TGTGCCAGCAGTGAGTTCCGGAATCAGCCCCAGCATTTT. It is translated as CASSEFRNQPQHF.

This rearrangement joins TRBV6-4 to TRBJ2-3, with a weak D call TRBD2 (5 bases). The CDR3 consists of 12 residues. Per the germline V gene, CDR1 is MRHNA and CDR2 is SNTAGT. V lost 6 bases and J 2 bases, leaving 6 bases between the germline ends. The CDR3 spells CASRTNTDTQYF. CDR3 nucleotides: TGTGCCAGCAGGACTAACACAGATACGCAGTATTTT.